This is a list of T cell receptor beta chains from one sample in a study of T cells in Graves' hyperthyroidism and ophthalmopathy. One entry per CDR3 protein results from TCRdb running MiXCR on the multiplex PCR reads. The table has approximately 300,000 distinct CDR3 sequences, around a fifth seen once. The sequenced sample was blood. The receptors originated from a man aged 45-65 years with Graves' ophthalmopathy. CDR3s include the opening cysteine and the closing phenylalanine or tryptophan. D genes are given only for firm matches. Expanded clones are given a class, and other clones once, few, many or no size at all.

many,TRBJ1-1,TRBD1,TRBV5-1,CASSRPDRANTEAFF,TGCGCCAGCAGCAGACCCGACAGGGCGAACACTGAAGCTTTCTTT
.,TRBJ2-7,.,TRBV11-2,CASSLITPGHEQYF,TGTGCCAGCAGTCTCATTACCCCGGGTCACGAGCAGTACTTC
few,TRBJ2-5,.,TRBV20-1,CSVRGFQETQYF,TGCAGCGTTAGGGGGTTCCAAGAGACCCAGTACTTC
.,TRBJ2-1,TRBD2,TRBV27,CASTPGLAAAYNEQFF,TGTGCCAGCACTCCGGGACTAGCGGCGGCTTACAATGAGCAGTTCTTC
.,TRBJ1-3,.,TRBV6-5,CASSYSSPRGAAGNTIYF,TGTGCCAGCAGTTACTCGTCCCCTCGGGGGGCGGCTGGAAACACCATATATTTT
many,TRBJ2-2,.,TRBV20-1,CSARYPPGTGELFF,TGCAGTGCTAGATATCCCCCGGGCACCGGGGAGCTGTTTTTT
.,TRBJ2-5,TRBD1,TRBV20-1,CSARDPRTGDQETQYF,TGCAGTGCTAGAGACCCTCGGACAGGGGATCAAGAGACCCAGTACTTC
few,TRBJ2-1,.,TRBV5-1,CASSLKSNEQFF,TGCGCCAGCAGCCTCAAGTCCAATGAGCAGTTCTTC
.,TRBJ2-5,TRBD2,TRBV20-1,CSAREGLAGNQETQCF,TGCAGTGCTAGAGAGGGGCTAGCGGGAAACCAAGAGACCCAGTGCTTC
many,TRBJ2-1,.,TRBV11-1,CATTSGNEQFF,TGTGCCACCACTTCGGGGAATGAGCAGTTCTTC
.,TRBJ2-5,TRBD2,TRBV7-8,CASSLSGSGRAGETQYF,TGTGCCAGCAGCTTATCGGGTAGCGGGAGGGCCGGGGAGACCCAGTACTTC
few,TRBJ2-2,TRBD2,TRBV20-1,CSAKTGGNTGELFF,TGCAGTGCTAAGACGGGAGGGAACACCGGGGAGCTGTTTTTT
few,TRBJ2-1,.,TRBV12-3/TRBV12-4,CASSLDRRGNEQFF,TGTGCCAGCAGTTTAGATAGGCGGGGCAATGAGCAGTTCTTC
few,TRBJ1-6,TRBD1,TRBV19,CASPQGPSSPLHF,TGTGCCAGCCCACAGGGGCCAAGTTCACCCCTCCACTTT
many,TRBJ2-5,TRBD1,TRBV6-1,CASSPLSGQRQETQYF,TGTGCCAGCAGTCCGCTCTCGGGACAGCGTCAAGAGACCCAGTACTTC
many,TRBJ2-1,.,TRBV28,CASMTLYNEQFF,TGTGCCAGTATGACACTTTACAATGAGCAGTTCTTC
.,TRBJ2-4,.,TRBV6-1,CASSSLGGGFKNIQYF,TGTGCCAGCTCCTCCTTAGGAGGGGGTTTTAAAAACATTCAGTACTTC
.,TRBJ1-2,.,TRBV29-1,CSVENYGYTF,TGCAGCGTTGAGAACTATGGCTACACCTTC
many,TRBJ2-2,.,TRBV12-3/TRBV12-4,CASSLEVPWTGELFF,TGTGCCAGCAGTTTAGAAGTTCCCTGGACAGGGGAGCTGTTTTTT
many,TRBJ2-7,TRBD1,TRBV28,CASSSQTGGRYEQYF,TGTGCCAGCAGTTCACAGACAGGGGGGAGATACGAGCAGTACTTC
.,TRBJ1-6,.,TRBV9,CASSVSGSSYNSPLHF,TGTGCCAGCAGCGTATCTGGGAGCTCCTATAATTCACCCCTCCACTTT
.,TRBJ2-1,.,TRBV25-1,CASSVQNDYNEQFF,TGTGCCAGCAGTGTTCAAAATGATTACAATGAGCAGTTCTTC
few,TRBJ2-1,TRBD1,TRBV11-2,CASSQGDSSYNEQFF,TGTGCCAGCAGCCAGGGGGATAGCTCCTACAATGAGCAGTTCTTC
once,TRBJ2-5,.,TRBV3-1,CASSPAKETHFETQYF,TGTGCCAGCAGCCCCGCAAAGGAGACCCACTTCGAGACCCAGTACTTC
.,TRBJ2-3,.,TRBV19,CATSGEGDTQYF,TGTGCCACCTCCGGTGAGGGGGATACGCAGTATTTT
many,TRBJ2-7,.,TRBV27,CASSLWGDEQYF,TGTGCCAGCAGTTTATGGGGGGACGAGCAGTACTTC
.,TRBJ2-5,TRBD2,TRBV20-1,CSARDLASGDQETQYF,TGCAGTGCTAGAGATCTGGCTAGCGGAGATCAAGAGACCCAGTACTTC
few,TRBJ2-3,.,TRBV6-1,CASSVGIRVSTDTQYF,TGTGCCAGCAGTGTGGGGATCCGCGTTAGCACAGATACGCAGTATTTT
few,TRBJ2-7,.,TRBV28,CASSGPGGGDEQYF,TGTGCCAGCAGTGGACCAGGGGGGGGTGACGAGCAGTACTTC
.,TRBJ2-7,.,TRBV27,CASSLRQGGEQYF,TGTGCCAGCAGTTTAAGGCAGGGTGGGGAGCAGTACTTC
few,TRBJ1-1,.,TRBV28,CASGSRDNTEAFF,TGTGCCAGCGGATCCAGGGACAACACTGAAGCTTTCTTT
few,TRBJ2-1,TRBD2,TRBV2,CASGVAGGRSSYNEQFF,TGTGCCAGCGGAGTAGCGGGAGGGCGGAGCTCCTACAATGAGCAGTTCTTC
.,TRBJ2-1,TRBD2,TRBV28,CASRKAGAADNEQFF,TGTGCCAGCAGGAAAGCGGGGGCCGCCGACAATGAGCAGTTCTTC
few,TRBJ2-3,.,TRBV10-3,CAIRVLRDDTDTQYF,TGTGCCATCAGAGTATTGCGGGACGACACAGATACGCAGTATTTT
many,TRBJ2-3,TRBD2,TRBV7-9,CASSPSGSRADTQYF,TGTGCCAGCAGCCCTAGCGGGAGCAGGGCAGATACGCAGTATTTT
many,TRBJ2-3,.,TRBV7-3,CASSLDAPPDTQYF,TGTGCCAGCAGCTTAGACGCACCGCCAGATACGCAGTATTTT
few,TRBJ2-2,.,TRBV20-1,CSAGSGSGELFF,TGCAGTGCGGGTAGCGGATCCGGGGAGCTGTTTTTT
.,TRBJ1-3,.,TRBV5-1,CASSSFSADSGNTIYF,TGCGCCAGCAGCTCGTTTTCTGCCGACTCTGGAAACACCATATATTTT
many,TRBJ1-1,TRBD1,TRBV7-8,CASSLRGTGGDEAFF,TGTGCCAGCAGCTTACGGGGGACAGGGGGTGATGAAGCTTTCTTT
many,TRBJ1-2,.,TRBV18,CASSPPHTPAGYTF,TGTGCCAGCTCACCACCTCACACTCCGGCGGGCTACACCTTC
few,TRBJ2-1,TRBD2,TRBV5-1,CASSLTGTSPYNEQFF,TGCGCCAGCAGCTTGACCGGGACTAGCCCCTACAATGAGCAGTTCTTC
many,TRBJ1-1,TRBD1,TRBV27,CASSIVQGAGSEAFF,TGTGCCAGCAGTATCGTACAGGGGGCGGGTTCTGAAGCTTTCTTT
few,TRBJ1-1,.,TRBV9,CASSVSRATEAFF,TGTGCCAGCAGCGTAAGCAGGGCCACTGAAGCTTTCTTT
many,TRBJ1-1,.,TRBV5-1,CASSLAGTGWNTEAFF,TGCGCCAGCAGCTTGGCCGGCACAGGATGGAACACTGAAGCTTTCTTT
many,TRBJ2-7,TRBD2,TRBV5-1,CASSYRGEVYEQYF,TGCGCCAGCAGTTACCGGGGGGAGGTCTACGAGCAGTACTTC
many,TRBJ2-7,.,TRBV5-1,CASSLAWGAYEQYF,TGCGCCAGCAGCTTAGCTTGGGGCGCCTACGAGCAGTACTTC
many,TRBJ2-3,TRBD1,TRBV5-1,CASSIRQGQGYTQYF,TGCGCCAGCAGCATCCGACAGGGACAAGGGTATACGCAGTATTTT
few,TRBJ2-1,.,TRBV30,CAWAPTYGEQFF,TGTGCCTGGGCCCCTACCTATGGTGAGCAGTTCTTC
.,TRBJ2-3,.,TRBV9,CASEGPYTDTQYF,TGTGCCAGCGAGGGACCTTACACAGATACGCAGTATTTT
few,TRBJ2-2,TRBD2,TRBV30,CAWRRTSASSGELFF,TGTGCCTGGAGGCGGACTAGCGCCTCGTCCGGGGAGCTGTTTTTT
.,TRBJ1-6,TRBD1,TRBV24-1,CATSEQGRTLHF,TGTGCCACCAGTGAACAGGGGCGCACCCTCCACTTT
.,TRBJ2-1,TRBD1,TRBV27,CASSVDRGRPNEQFF,TGTGCCAGCAGTGTAGACAGGGGGCGCCCCAATGAGCAGTTCTTC
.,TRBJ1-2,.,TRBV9,CASSVGLGNYGYTF,TGTGCCAGCAGCGTAGGGCTGGGGAACTATGGCTACACCTTC
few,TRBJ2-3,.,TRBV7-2,CASSLVGIYSPDTQYF,TGTGCCAGCAGCTTAGTGGGGATCTACTCCCCAGATACGCAGTATTTT
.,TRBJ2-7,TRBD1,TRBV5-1,CASSLDRGQGYEQHF,TGCGCCAGCAGCTTGGATAGGGGACAGGGGTACGAGCAGCACTTC
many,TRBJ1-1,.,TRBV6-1,CASSVIGGGPNTEAFF,TGTGCCAGCAGTGTCATCGGCGGGGGTCCGAACACTGAAGCTTTCTTT
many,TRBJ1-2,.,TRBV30,CAWKLYGYTF,TGTGCCTGGAAACTTTATGGCTACACCTTC
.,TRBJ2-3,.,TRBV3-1,CASSPGISTDTQYF,TGTGCCAGCTCCCCCGGGATCTCCACAGATACGCAGTATTTT
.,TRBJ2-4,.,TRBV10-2,CASSESQSLAKNIQYF,TGCGCCAGCAGTGAGTCACAGTCACTAGCCAAAAACATTCAGTACTTC